A single T cell receptor (beta chain) is shown here with its context. Per the authors' pipeline: Amplification with reference gene primers provided the estimates of nucleated cell counts. TCRdb keeps only in-frame clones here, not all; method: immunoSEQ multiplex PCR. Clone size and the V and J calls come from that table; the DNA yielded D and trimming. The repertoire has 180,000 or so clones, approximately 89% of them found once; the top ten carry 2% to 3%. This CDR3 comprises 16 residues. Germline-derived CDR1 and CDR2 are KGHDR and SFDVKD. V lost 3 bases to trimming and J lost 6 bases; unmatched junction nucleotides: 10. The entry originates in a study of blood T cell repertoires in COVID-19. Study as a whole: Sample material is recorded as cDNA or gDNA derived from T cells, B-cell-depleted T cells, or PBMCs.

Material: peripheral blood. The rearrangement links TRBV24-1 to TRBJ1-2; 9 bases are a match to TRBD1. The receptor comes from a man aged 40-55 years with active or convalescent COVID-19. CDR3 in amino acids: CATSDPRQGERDGYTF. As DNA, the CDR3 is TGTGCCACCAGTGATCCCCGACAGGGGGAACGGGATGGCTACACCTTC.